The 30 T cell receptor beta chains below all came from one sample that was sequenced in a study of T cells in Graves' hyperthyroidism and ophthalmopathy. RNA transcripts yielded amplified TCR beta CDR3 regions. The study used the HTBI primer set for a first-round RT-PCR of the TCR CDR3. TCRdb reanalysed the multiplex PCR reads using MiXCR and keeps one entry per CDR3 protein. Among about 500,000 distinct CDR3 sequences listed, 15% to 20% were seen once. The sample taken for sequencing was blood. The receptors come from a woman younger than 35 with Graves' hyperthyroidism.

This clonotype was seen at least ten times. The chain combines TRBV7-2 with TRBJ1-1; D remains unclear. V shed 1 base and J shed 4 bases, with 10 bases lying between them. Germline CDR1 is SGHTA and CDR2 is FQGNSA. The CDR3 length is 14 residues. CDR3 in amino acids: CASSLEKSGTEAFF. The CDR3 region has the DNA TGTGCCAGCAGCTTAGAAAAGAGCGGCACTGAAGCTTTCTTT.

This clonotype has ten or more counts. The V and J genes are TRBV29-1 and TRBJ2-5, with D possibly being TRBD1 (5 bases). The CDR3 loop spans 12 amino acids. Trimming removed 3 bases at V and 5 bases at J, with 10 bases between. Per germline, CDR1 SQVTM and CDR2 ANQGSEA. The CDR3 nucleotides read TGCAGCGTTGACCCAGGGCGGGAGACCCAGTACTTC. Its translation: CSVDPGRETQYF.

This clonotype was counted at least ten times. The chain is built from TRBV2 and TRBJ2-7, with D possibly TRBD2 on 5 matching bases. The CDR3 is 13 amino acids. The germline V gene has CDR1 SNHLY and CDR2 FYNNEI. V was trimmed by 7 bases and J by 0 bases, leaving 10 bases between them. The CDR3 loop is CASKRASSYEQYF. In DNA, the CDR3 is TGTGCCAGCAAGAGGGCCAGCTCCTACGAGCAGTACTTC. Variable domain in full (rest from reference TRBV2 and TRBJ2-7): EPEVTQTPSHQVTQMGQEVILRCVPISNHLYFYWYRQILGQKVEFLVSFYNNEISEKSEIFDDQFSVERPDGSNFTLKIRSTKLEDSAMYFCASKRASSYEQYFGPGTRLTVT.

The J gene is TRBJ2-7, the V gene TRBV3-1, with TRBD1 identical over 9 bases. Losses at the gene ends were 1 base for V and 4 bases for J; bases not matched to a gene: 2. The CDR3 sequence is 14 residues long. Germline lookup yields CDR1 LGHDT and CDR2 YNNKEL (reference sequence). The CDR3 here is CASSQGGQGYEQYF. CDR3 nucleotides: TGTGCCAGCAGCCAAGGGGGACAGGGATACGAGCAGTACTTC.

This clonotype has at least ten counts. This sequence joins TRBV27 and TRBJ1-4; D possibly corresponds to TRBD1 (5 bases). Trimming shortened V by 8 bases and J by 11 bases, and 21 bases separated the two germline ends. The CDR3 consists of 14 residues. Germline V gives CDR1 MNHEY, CDR2 SMNVEV (reference sequence). For the CDR3, the DNA is TGTGCCAGCTCCATCGGGACCGACTATTCTAAACTGTTTTTT. Translating gives CASSIGTDYSKLFF.

In its sample, this clonotype was seen many times. The V and J genes are TRBV27 and TRBJ1-2; 8 positions agree with TRBD1. Germline CDR1 MNHEY, CDR2 SMNVEV (reference sequence). This CDR3 has 14 residues. J gave up 8 bases and V 4 bases, and 9 bases lay outside the gene matches. CDR3 region: CASSSRDRGGGYTF. The CDR3 DNA reads TGTGCCAGCAGTTCGAGAGACAGGGGAGGAGGCTACACCTTC.

This clonotype was picked up a small number of times. The CDR3 spells CSARALARANTGELFF. In DNA, the CDR3 is TGCAGTGCTAGGGCACTAGCGCGAGCGAACACCGGGGAGCTGTTTTTT. This chain uses TRBV20-1 with TRBJ2-2; 7 bases match TRBD2. V was pared by 3 bases and J by 0 bases, with 7 bases of the junction left unmatched. Germline CDR1 and CDR2: DFQATT and SNEGSKA (reference sequence). The CDR3 extends over 16 amino acids.

This clonotype was recorded at least ten times. The CDR3 region has the DNA TGTGCCAGCAGCACCCAGGCGGGGGGGCGGTACAATGAGCAGTTCTTC. Encoded protein: CASSTQAGGRYNEQFF. The chain couples TRBV7-2 to TRBJ2-1; 9 positions match TRBD2. J lost 4 bases, V lost 5 bases, and 9 bases had no gene match. In germline, CDR1 is SGHTA, CDR2 FQGNSA. CDR3 length: 16 amino acids.

This clonotype appeared a few times. The chain couples TRBV7-9 to TRBJ1-5; D is ambiguous. Trimming left V 3 bases short and J 1 base short, with 10 bases between. The CDR3 runs 15 residues. Germline V gene lookup returns CDR1 SEHNR and CDR2 FQNEAQ (reference sequence). CDR3 loop: CASSFDGVSNQPQHF. The CDR3 region has the DNA TGTGCCAGCAGCTTTGATGGAGTGAGCAATCAGCCCCAGCATTTT.

This chain joins TRBV12-3 or TRBV12-4 and TRBJ2-3, with 12 positions matching TRBD2. J gave up 0 bases and V 4 bases, and 8 bases lay outside the gene matches. The CDR3 spans 18 residues. The CDR3 sequence is CASSSPGLAGASTDTQYF. CDR3 nucleotides: TGTGCCAGCAGTTCACCGGGACTAGCGGGTGCTAGCACAGATACGCAGTATTTT.

This clonotype has at least ten counts. The chain links TRBV11-2 to TRBJ1-3; D not certain. The ends were cut back, 4 bases at V and 4 bases at J, with 14 bases in the middle. The germline gives CDR1 SGHAT, CDR2 FQNNGV. This CDR3 is 15 amino acids long. The CDR3 region is CASSSKPSPGNTIYF. CDR3 sequence (DNA): TGTGCCAGCAGCTCTAAGCCCTCACCGGGAAACACCATATATTTT.

This clonotype came up a few times. The chain links TRBV4-3 to TRBJ2-3; D may be TRBD2 (6 bases). Germline V CDR1 and CDR2: LGHNA, YSLEER. This CDR3 has 18 residues. Trimming pared 1 base from V and 4 bases from J, leaving 21 bases between. CDR3: CASSQGSAPGLSADTQYF. CDR3 sequence (DNA): TGCGCCAGCAGCCAAGGGTCAGCCCCGGGACTGAGCGCAGATACGCAGTATTTT.

V gene TRBV12-3 or TRBV12-4 combines with J gene TRBJ1-1; no reliable D call. This CDR3 has 19 amino acids. V lost 3 bases, J lost 2 bases, and 25 bases lay in between. The CDR3 nucleotides are TGTGCCAGCAGTTTCTTGGTTTGGTCCCCAAGGACGGGAAACACTGAAGCTTTCTTT. This gives the protein CASSFLVWSPRTGNTEAFF.

J is TRBJ1-1 and V is TRBV7-9; D gene unclear. V was cut by 9 bases and J by 12 bases, with 14 bases left in between. Per germline, CDR1 SEHNR and CDR2 FQNEAQ (reference sequence). This CDR3 is 10 amino acids long. The CDR3 reads CASLRRRTFF. The CDR3 DNA reads as TGTGCCAGTCTAAGGAGGAGGACTTTCTTT. Supplemented by reference TRBV7-9 and TRBJ1-1, the full variable domain reads DTGVSQNPRHKITKRGQNVTFRCDPISEHNRLYWYRQTLGQGPEFLTYFQNEAQLEKSRLLSDRFSAERPKGSFSTLEIQRTEQGDSAMYLCASLRRRTFFGQGTRLTVV.

The sample holds a few counts of this clonotype. The CDR3 here is CASSSGLAEGNEQFF. The CDR3 region has the DNA TGTGCCAGCAGCTCTGGACTAGCGGAGGGCAATGAGCAGTTCTTC. The chain links TRBV9 to TRBJ2-1; 10 nucleotides match TRBD2. CDR1 and CDR2 from the germline V gene are SGDLS and YYNGEE. The CDR3 has 15 residues. J was trimmed by 6 bases and V by 4 bases; bases with no gene match: 7.

Ten or more counts support this clonotype. The V call is TRBV2, the J call TRBJ1-6; no clear D gene. The V end was cut by 4 bases, the J end by 3 bases, with 10 bases between. Germline values: CDR1 SNHLY, CDR2 FYNNEI. This CDR3 comprises 15 residues. CDR3 protein: CASSGGGFYNSPLHF. The CDR3, as DNA: TGTGCCAGCAGTGGAGGCGGCTTCTATAATTCACCCCTCCACTTT.

This clonotype was recorded many times. V and J are TRBV2 and TRBJ1-5; the match to TRBD1 covers 7 bases. The CDR3 totals 16 residues. With 4 bases clipped from V and 0 bases from J, the junction kept 6 bases outside the gene matches. The germline V gene encodes CDR1 SNHLY and CDR2 FYNNEI. For the CDR3, the DNA is TGTGCCAGCAGTGGTTGGGACAGCTATAGCAATCAGCCCCAGCATTTT. Its translation: CASSGWDSYSNQPQHF.

This clonotype has a handful of counts. The chain recombines TRBV6-2 or TRBV6-3 with TRBJ1-5; D gene ambiguous. Germline V CDR1 and CDR2: MNHEY, SVGEGT. The V gene lost 2 bases and the J gene lost 5 bases, with 7 bases spanning the gap. This CDR3 contains 13 residues. The CDR3 spells CASSYDRYQPQHF. CDR3 coding DNA: TGTGCCAGCAGTTACGATCGCTATCAGCCCCAGCATTTT.

This clonotype was seen a handful of times. This chain's CDR3 is CASSIGITDGATRNTIYF. CDR3 in DNA: TGTGCCAGTAGTATAGGGATTACAGACGGGGCTACCCGAAACACCATATATTTT. The chain carries TRBV19 and TRBJ1-3; tentative D call: TRBD1 (5 bases). This CDR3 spans 18 amino acids. Deletions cut 1 base from V and 5 bases from J, with 21 bases between. Looked up from germline, CDR1 is LNHDA and CDR2 is SQIVND (reference sequence).

This clonotype was counted ten times or more. The rearrangement links TRBV6-5 to TRBJ2-7, with 8 nucleotides matching TRBD1. V shed 2 bases and J 7 bases; nucleotides not matched to a gene: 10. This CDR3 contains 15 residues. From germline, CDR1 is MNHEY and CDR2 SVGAGI. CDR3 protein: CASSYGADRASEQYF. The CDR3 DNA sequence: TGTGCCAGCAGTTACGGAGCGGACAGGGCGTCAGAGCAGTACTTC.

This clonotype was counted at least ten times. V is TRBV7-2 and J is TRBJ2-7, with D unclear. V gave up 5 bases and J gave up 3 bases, with 11 bases separating them. This CDR3 comprises 13 residues. CDR1 SGHTA and CDR2 FQGNSA come from the germline V gene. In DNA form, the CDR3 reads TGTGCCAGCAGCCCTCTGGTTGGCTACGAGCAGTACTTC. As protein: CASSPLVGYEQYF.

CDR3 coding DNA: TGTGCCAGCGCGGACAGGGGCACAGATACGCAGTATTTT. This encodes CASADRGTDTQYF. The V call is TRBV2, the J call TRBJ2-3; 8 bases map to TRBD1. The junction had 2 bases not matched to a gene; V was cut back by 8 bases and J by 1 base. CDR1 and CDR2 (germline): SNHLY, FYNNEI. CDR3 size: 13 residues. The full variable domain, with the rest looked up from reference TRBV2 and TRBJ2-3, is EPEVTQTPSHQVTQMGQEVILRCVPISNHLYFYWYRQILGQKVEFLVSFYNNEISEKSEIFDDQFSVERPDGSNFTLKIRSTKLEDSAMYFCASADRGTDTQYFGPGTRLTVL.

This clonotype has a count of ten or more. This CDR3 is CASSPGNYGYTF. DNA for the CDR3: TGTGCCAGCAGCCCAGGGAACTATGGCTACACCTTC. The V and J genes are TRBV6-1 and TRBJ1-2; TRBD1 might be the D (5 bases). Looked up from germline, CDR1 is MNHNS and CDR2 is SASEGT. The CDR3 runs to 12 residues. The V and J ends lost 6 bases and 2 bases respectively, with 7 bases between them.

The sample holds many counts of this clonotype. The chain carries TRBV2 and TRBJ2-3, with D tentatively TRBD1 or TRBD2 (5 bases each). V was shortened by 1 base and J by 5 bases, with 7 bases between the two germline ends. Germline V gene sequence: CDR1 SNHLY, CDR2 FYNNEI. There are 13 residues in the CDR3. The CDR3 DNA reads as TGTGCCAGCAGTGAAGAGGGGAGAGATACGCAGTATTTT. Its protein is CASSEEGRDTQYF.

This clonotype was recorded many times. V usage is TRBV28 and J usage is TRBJ2-1; D may correspond to TRBD1 or TRBD2 (5 bases each). The CDR3 has 18 amino acids. In germline, CDR1 is MDHEN, CDR2 SYDVKM. The germline V and J ends were trimmed by 5 bases and 7 bases, with 27 bases remaining between them. CDR3 loop: CASSPGARRARERNEQFF. The CDR3 region has the DNA TGTGCCAGCAGTCCCGGGGCGCGGCGAGCTAGGGAGAGGAATGAGCAGTTCTTC.

This clonotype was detected many times. The chain carries TRBV12-3 or TRBV12-4 and TRBJ1-2; TRBD1 might be the D (5 bases). V was cut by 6 bases and J by 4 bases, with 15 bases left in between. The CDR3 extends over 14 amino acids. CDR3 sequence: CASSFGDSAYGYTF. DNA for the CDR3: TGTGCCAGCAGCTTCGGAGACAGCGCCTATGGCTACACCTTC.

Only a few counts were recorded for this clonotype. The J gene is TRBJ1-5, the V gene TRBV18; TRBD1 is a possible D gene (5 bases). The CDR3 length is 16 residues. Trimming stripped 1 base from V and 3 bases from J, with 13 bases between. Germline V gene lookup returns CDR1 KGHSH and CDR2 LQKENI. CDR3 in DNA: TGTGCCAGCTCACCACAGCGCCAGGGCCTCAATCAGCCCCAGCATTTT. This gives the protein CASSPQRQGLNQPQHF.

The chain combines TRBV7-9 with TRBJ1-3; D gene ambiguous. Germline V lookup: CDR1 SEHNR, CDR2 FQNEAQ (reference sequence). The CDR3 consists of 15 residues. The V gene lost 0 bases and the J gene lost 4 bases, with 10 bases spanning the gap. CDR3 nucleotide sequence: TGTGCCAGCAGCTTAGCTGGAACACAAGGAAACACCATATATTTT. This gives the protein CASSLAGTQGNTIYF.

This clonotype was observed at least ten times. The chain links TRBV12-3 or TRBV12-4 to TRBJ1-1; 8 bases line up with TRBD1. V lost 7 bases and J lost 5; bases outside the gene matches: 6. The length of the CDR3 is 13 residues. CDR3 nucleotides: TGTGCCAGCACCCAGGGGGCGCGGACTGAAGCTTTCTTT. Translating it yields CASTQGARTEAFF.

This clonotype was observed a handful of times. The chain has TRBV10-3 and TRBJ2-5, with no clear D. With 3 bases removed from V and 4 bases from J, the gap between germline ends came to 15 bases. The length of the CDR3 is 15 residues. Per germline, CDR1 ENHRY and CDR2 SYGVKD. The CDR3 loop reads CAISDHLDSGETQYF. In nucleotides, the CDR3 is TGTGCCATCAGTGACCATCTAGACTCAGGAGAGACCCAGTACTTC.